This T cell receptor (beta chain) was recovered during a study of graft-versus-host responses after intestinal transplantation. Sequencing used immunoSEQ multiplex PCR; TCRdb keeps in-frame clones, though not all of them. The profile covers about 20,000 clones, with more than 75% appearing a single time and approximately 9% taken by the ten largest. This CDR3 spans 12 amino acids. Germline CDR1 is SGHRS and CDR2 is YFSETQ. General observations from the study: Individuals who had graft-donor T cell macrochimerism had allografts that showed high graft-versus-host to host-versus-graft clonal ratios.

As concerns this clone: Its antigen is unknown.

V usage is TRBV5-1 and J usage is TRBJ2-7; D gene ambiguous. The receptor was isolated from a human patient who received an intestinal transplant, so some T cells may come from the graft donor. Sequencing was performed on PBMCs, taken approximately 240 days after intestinal transplant. The CDR3 region is CAPVGIPYEQYF. Written as DNA, the CDR3 is TGCGCTCCGGTGGGAATTCCCTACGAGCAGTACTTC.